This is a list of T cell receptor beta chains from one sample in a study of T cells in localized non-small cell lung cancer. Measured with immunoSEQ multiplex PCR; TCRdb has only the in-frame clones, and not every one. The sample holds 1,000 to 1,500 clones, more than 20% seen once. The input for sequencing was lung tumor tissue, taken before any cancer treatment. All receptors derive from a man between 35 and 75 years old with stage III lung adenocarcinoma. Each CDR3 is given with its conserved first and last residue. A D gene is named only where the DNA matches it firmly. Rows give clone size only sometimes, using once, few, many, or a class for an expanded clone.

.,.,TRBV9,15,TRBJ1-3,CASSVEPVSGNTIYF,TGTGCCAGCAGCGTAGAACCAGTCTCTGGAAACACCATATATTTT
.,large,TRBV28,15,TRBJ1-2,CASSFGGPTNYGYTF,TGTGCCAGCAGTTTCGGTGGGCCGACGAACTATGGCTACACCTTC
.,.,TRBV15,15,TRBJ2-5,CATSRQPPSRETQYF,TGTGCCACCAGCCGCCAGCCCCCGTCCAGGGAGACCCAGTACTTC
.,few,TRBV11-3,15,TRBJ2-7,CASSDTGASSYEQYF,TGTGCCAGCAGCGACACAGGCGCAAGCTCCTACGAGCAGTACTTC
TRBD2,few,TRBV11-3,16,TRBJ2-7,CASTPLGPSGSYEQYF,TGTGCCAGCACCCCTCTAGGGCCTAGCGGCTCCTACGAGCAGTACTTC
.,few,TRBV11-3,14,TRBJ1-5,CASSLDRNTQPQHF,TGTGCCAGCAGCTTAGACAGAAATACGCAGCCCCAGCATTTT
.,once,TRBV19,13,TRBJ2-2,CASSIRAAGELFF,TGTGCCAGTAGTATAAGGGCCGCCGGGGAGCTGTTTTTT
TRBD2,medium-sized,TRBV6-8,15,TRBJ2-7,CASSGSGRGLGEQYF,TGTGCCAGCAGTGGCAGCGGGAGGGGACTCGGGGAGCAGTACTTC
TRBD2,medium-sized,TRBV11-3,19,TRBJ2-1,CASSAQGRLAGALYNEQFF,TGTGCCAGCAGCGCTCAGGGTCGCCTAGCGGGAGCGTTATACAATGAGCAGTTCTTC
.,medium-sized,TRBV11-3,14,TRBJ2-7,CASSSDRNSYEQYF,TGTGCCAGCAGCTCGGACAGAAACTCCTACGAGCAGTACTTC
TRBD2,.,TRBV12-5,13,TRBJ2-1,CASMRGGRREQFF,TGTGCTAGTATGAGGGGCGGGAGGAGGGAGCAGTTCTTC
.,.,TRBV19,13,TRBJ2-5,CASSGNSQETQYF,TGTGCCAGTAGTGGAAACAGCCAAGAGACCCAGTACTTC
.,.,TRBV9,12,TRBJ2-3,CASGSGTDTQYF,TGTGCCAGCGGGAGTGGTACAGATACGCAGTATTTT
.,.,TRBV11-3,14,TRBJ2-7,CASSQGQQLYEQYF,TGTGCCAGCAGCCAAGGTCAGCAGTTATACGAGCAGTACTTC
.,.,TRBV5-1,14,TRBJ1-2,CASSLGGSNYGYTF,TGCGCCAGCAGCTTGGGAGGCAGTAACTATGGCTACACCTTC
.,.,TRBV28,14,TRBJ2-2,CASSLPGGAGELFF,TGTGCCAGCAGTTTGCCAGGAGGCGCCGGGGAGCTGTTTTTT
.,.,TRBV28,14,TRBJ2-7,CASSLLSRGHEQYF,TGTGCCAGCAGTTTACTTTCTAGGGGTCACGAGCAGTACTTC
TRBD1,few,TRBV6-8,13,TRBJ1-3,CASKTGGGNTIYF,TGTGCCAGCAAAACAGGGGGCGGGAACACCATATATTTT
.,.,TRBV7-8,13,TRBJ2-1,CASSGGPRDEQFF,TGTGCCAGCAGCGGGGGACCGCGAGATGAGCAGTTCTTC
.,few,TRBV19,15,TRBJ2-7,CASSPPGRPDGEQYF,TGTGCCAGTAGTCCACCGGGACGCCCCGATGGAGAGCAGTACTTC
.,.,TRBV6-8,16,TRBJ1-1,CASSYSPGAQNTEAFF,TGTGCCAGCAGTTACTCGCCGGGGGCCCAAAACACTGAAGCTTTCTTT
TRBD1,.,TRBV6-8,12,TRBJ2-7,CASSTTGDVQYF,TGTGCCAGCAGTACCACAGGGGACGTGCAGTACTTC
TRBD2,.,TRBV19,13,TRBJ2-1,CASSGTRYNEQFF,TGTGCCAGTAGTGGGACTAGGTACAATGAGCAGTTCTTC
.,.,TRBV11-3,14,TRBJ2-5,CASSRSGVRETQYF,TGTGCCAGCAGCCGTAGCGGCGTTCGAGAGACCCAGTACTTC
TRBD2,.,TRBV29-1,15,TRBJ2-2,CSVGTSGSGTGELFF,TGCAGCGTGGGGACTAGCGGGTCTGGGACCGGGGAGCTGTTTTTT
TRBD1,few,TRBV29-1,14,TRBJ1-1,CSVGTGENAAEAFF,TGCAGCGTCGGTACAGGGGAGAATGCCGCTGAAGCTTTCTTT
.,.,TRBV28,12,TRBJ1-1,CASSLTNTEAFF,TGTGCCAGCAGTTTAACGAACACTGAAGCTTTCTTT
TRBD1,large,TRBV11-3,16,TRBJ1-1,CASSLNLRQGGTEAFF,TGTGCCAGCAGCTTAAATCTGCGACAGGGGGGCACTGAAGCTTTCTTT
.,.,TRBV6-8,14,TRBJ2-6,CATHKGDGANVLTF,TGTGCCACTCATAAGGGGGACGGGGCCAACGTCCTGACTTTC
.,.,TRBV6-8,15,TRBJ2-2,CASSHFDRRDGELFF,TGTGCCAGCAGTCACTTCGACAGGCGCGACGGGGAGCTGTTTTTT
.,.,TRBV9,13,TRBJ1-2,CASTEEGYYGYTF,TGTGCCAGCACCGAGGAAGGGTACTATGGCTACACCTTC
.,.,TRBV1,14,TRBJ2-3,CASSQDPGTDTQYF,TGCGCCAGCAGCCAAGATCCGGGCACAGATACGCAGTATTTT
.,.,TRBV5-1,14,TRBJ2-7,CASSFSLTKGEQYF,TGCGCCAGCAGCTTCTCACTAACCAAGGGCGAGCAGTACTTC
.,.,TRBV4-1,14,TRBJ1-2,CASSHEGITYGYTF,TGCGCCAGCAGCCACGAGGGGATAACCTATGGCTACACCTTC
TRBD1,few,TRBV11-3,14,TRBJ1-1,CASSEGTASTEAFF,TGTGCCAGCAGCGAAGGGACAGCGTCCACTGAAGCTTTCTTT
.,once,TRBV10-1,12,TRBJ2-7,CASSTDFGEQYF,TGCGCCAGCAGTACGGACTTCGGCGAGCAGTACTTC
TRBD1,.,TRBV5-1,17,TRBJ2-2,CASSLTPGTENTGELFF,TGCGCCAGCAGCCTGACCCCCGGGACAGAGAACACCGGGGAGCTGTTTTTT
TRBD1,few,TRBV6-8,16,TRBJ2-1,CASSLRRQGLPNEQFF,TGTGCCAGCAGTTTAAGGAGACAGGGTCTTCCCAATGAGCAGTTCTTC
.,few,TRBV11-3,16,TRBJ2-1,CASSLEPGAALSEQFF,TGTGCCAGCAGCTTAGAGCCGGGAGCCGCGTTGAGTGAGCAGTTCTTC
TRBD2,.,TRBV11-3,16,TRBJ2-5,CASSLRLAGVRETQYF,TGTGCCAGCAGCTTAAGGCTAGCGGGAGTTAGGGAGACCCAGTACTTC
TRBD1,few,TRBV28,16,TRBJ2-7,CASSFWRTGSANEQYF,TGTGCCAGCAGTTTTTGGAGGACAGGGAGTGCAAACGAGCAGTACTTC
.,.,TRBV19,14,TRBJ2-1,CASSPGSSYNEQFF,TGTGCCAGTAGTCCAGGGAGCTCCTACAATGAGCAGTTCTTC